This T cell receptor beta chain originates from a study of blood T cell repertoires in COVID-19. V dropped 4 bases and J dropped 0; count of bases not matched to a gene: 4. The CDR3 has 15 residues. Germline V gene lookup returns CDR1 SGHRS and CDR2 YFSETQ. Measured with immunoSEQ multiplex PCR; TCRdb has only the in-frame clones, and not every one. The sample shows about 150,000 clones, 80% to 90% of them seen only once. The source is a woman aged 50 to 60 with acute or convalescent COVID-19. The source material was peripheral blood. The chain employs TRBV5-1 and TRBJ2-1; TRBD1 aligns across 7 bases. CDR3 residues: CASSPQGFSYNEQFF. CDR3 bases: TGCGCCAGCAGCCCACAGGGGTTCTCCTACAATGAGCAGTTCTTC.